This T cell receptor (beta chain) was found in a study of blood T cell repertoires in COVID-19. Study information: Samples came from the United States, Italy and Spain, spanning acute and convalescent COVID-19. The cDNA or gDNA used as material had been derived from T cells, B-cell-depleted T cells, or PBMCs.

As processed by the authors: Quantification of nucleated cells was approximated via reference gene primer amplification. TCRdb keeps only in-frame clones here, not all; method: immunoSEQ multiplex PCR. V, J and clone size reflect that table, while D and trimming were determined from the DNA. The sample holds approximately 96,000 clones, roughly 88% seen once. The CDR3 has 16 amino acids. Germline V gives CDR1 SGDLS, CDR2 YYNGEE. V lost 2 bases to trimming and J lost 0 bases, with 13 bases between them. The sample comprised peripheral blood. The receptor was isolated from a woman aged 80 or older with acute or convalescent COVID-19. V is TRBV9 and J is TRBJ2-3; D unclear. CDR3 sequence (DNA): TGTGCCAGCAGCGTTTTAGCTGGAAGTAGCACAGATACGCAGTATTTT. Translated, it gives CASSVLAGSSTDTQYF.